This is a list of T cell receptor beta chains from one sample in a study of cytotoxic CD8 clonotypes in ibrutinib-treated CLL. Sequenced by immunoSEQ multiplex PCR; TCRdb stores in-frame clones only, minus some. This repertoire shows 150,000 to 200,000 clones, around nine tenths found once; its top ten account for around 3%. Sequencing used PBMCs, obtained at disease progression, from a patient treated with ibrutinib. The receptors were sampled from a human donor with chronic lymphocytic leukemia. The CDR3 runs from the conserved cysteine through the conserved F or W. Fields, in order: D gene, J gene, V gene, clone size, CDR3 DNA, CDR3 protein. The D gene is left open where the match is weak. Clone size appears in some rows only: once, few, many, or a class for an expanded clone.

TRBD1 TRBJ2-5 TRBV11-3 NA TGTGCCAGCAGCTTACGACAGGGTGTTGAGACCCAGTACTTC CASSLRQGVETQYF
NA TRBJ2-1 TRBV20-1 NA TGCAGTGCTAGATCGGGGTACGGGCAGTTCTTC CSARSGYGQFF
NA TRBJ2-2 TRBV27 NA TGTGCCAGCCAGGGTATTGGTGGGACCGGGGAGCTGTTTTTT CASQGIGGTGELFF
NA TRBJ2-4 TRBV4-1 NA TGCGCCAGCAGCCAACGGCCAGGCACGGACGGTGGCATTCAGTACTTC CASSQRPGTDGGIQYF
NA TRBJ2-3 TRBV4-1 NA TGCGCCAGCAGCCAAGCCTCGGGAGAGGGCACAGATACGCAGTATTTT CASSQASGEGTDTQYF
TRBD2 TRBJ2-1 TRBV30 NA TGTGCCTGGAGCCGGGGGCTAGCGGGGGCCGACAATGAGCAGTTCTTC CAWSRGLAGADNEQFF
NA TRBJ1-1 TRBV5-1 NA TGCGCCAGCAGCTTGAGCGGTGGGGACACTGAAGCTTTCTTT CASSLSGGDTEAFF
TRBD1 TRBJ2-7 TRBV4-3 NA TGCGCCAGCAGCCGCAGCACAGGGGGCGTCTACGAGCAGTACTTC CASSRSTGGVYEQYF
TRBD1 TRBJ1-1 TRBV18 once TGTGCCAGCTCACCCGGACAGGTGAACACTGAAGCTTTCTTT CASSPGQVNTEAFF
TRBD1 TRBJ1-5 TRBV10-2 once TGCGCCAGCAGTGGGGGACAGGGACTAAGCAATCAGCCCCAGCATTTT CASSGGQGLSNQPQHF
TRBD2 TRBJ2-1 TRBV4-1 NA TGCGCCAGCAGCCTCCGACTAGCGGGAGGATACAATGAGCAGTTCTTC CASSLRLAGGYNEQFF
NA TRBJ2-7 TRBV10-2 NA TGCGCCAGCAAGGGGGGTGAAACCTACGAGCAGTACTTC CASKGGETYEQYF
NA TRBJ2-7 TRBV7-2 NA TGTGCCAGCAGCTTAGCTACCCCCCCCCAGCGGTACTTC CASSLATPPQRYF
TRBD2 TRBJ2-7 TRBV5-1 NA TGCGCCAGCAGCTTGGGACTAGCGGGAGTTGAGCAGTACTTC CASSLGLAGVEQYF
NA TRBJ2-7 TRBV18 NA TGTGCCAGCTCACCTCCGACTAGATCCTACGAGCAGTACTTC CASSPPTRSYEQYF
NA TRBJ2-7 TRBV6-6 few TGTGCCAGCAGCCACCCCCCAGGGGTATCCTACGAGCAGTACTTC CASSHPPGVSYEQYF
NA TRBJ2-3 TRBV6-1 NA TGTGCCACCAGCTACAGGGACACAGATACGCAGTATTTT CATSYRDTDTQYF
NA TRBJ1-6 TRBV2 NA TGTGCCATTCCTCACGGACCGAGCTCCTATAATTCACCCCTCCACTTT CAIPHGPSSYNSPLHF
NA TRBJ1-2 TRBV6-1 NA TGTGCCAGCAGTCCCGGGCCCTTTTGGGGCTACACCTTC CASSPGPFWGYTF
TRBD1 TRBJ2-2 TRBV7-6 NA TGTGCCAGCAGCTTACGGACAGGGGGCGGCGGGGAGCTGTTTTTT CASSLRTGGGGELFF
TRBD2 TRBJ2-7 TRBV7-2 NA TGTGCCAGCAGCTTAGTCAGTACTGGCGGGAGGTCCTACGAGCAGTACTTC CASSLVSTGGRSYEQYF
NA TRBJ2-7 TRBV10-3 NA TGTGCCATCAGTGAGTCGACGGATGAGCAGTACTTC CAISESTDEQYF
NA TRBJ2-5 TRBV7-9 NA TGTGCCAGCACCGCAAAGGGACTCCAAGAGACCCAGTACTTC CASTAKGLQETQYF
TRBD2 TRBJ2-2 TRBV7-2 NA TGTGCCAGCAGCTCGCGGACTAGCGGGAGCGGAATCGGGGAGCTGTTTTTT CASSSRTSGSGIGELFF
NA TRBJ1-5 TRBV5-3 NA TGTGCCAGAAGCCCTCTTAACAGATTTCAGAGCAATCAGCCCCAGCATTTT CARSPLNRFQSNQPQHF
NA TRBJ2-7 TRBV28 NA TGTGCCTCCTCCCAGGTAGCGTCACCCTACGAGCAGTACTTC CASSQVASPYEQYF
TRBD1 TRBJ1-1 TRBV10-3 NA TGTGCCAGCCGACCGGGACAGTACACTGAAGCTTTCTTT CASRPGQYTEAFF
TRBD2 TRBJ2-2 TRBV19 once TGTGCCAGTAGTCCGACGACTAGCGGGAGGGCTGCCGGGGAGCTGTTTTTT CASSPTTSGRAAGELFF
NA TRBJ2-3 TRBV6-5 NA TGTGCCAGCAGTTACTTAGCGGAAACTACGCAGTATTTT CASSYLAETTQYF
NA TRBJ1-5 TRBV6-5 NA TGTGCCAGCAGTTACGGGGATAGCAATCAGCCCCAGCATTTT CASSYGDSNQPQHF
TRBD1 TRBJ1-5 TRBV4-1 many TGCGCCAGCAGCCAAGATGGGACAGGGAATCAGCCCCAGCATTTT CASSQDGTGNQPQHF
NA TRBJ1-4 TRBV7-9 NA TGTGCCAGCAGACAAAATGAAAAATTGTTTTTT CASRQNEKLFF
TRBD1 TRBJ1-2 TRBV4-2 NA TGTGCCAGCAGCCAAGTCGGTACAGGGGGTGGCTACACCTTC CASSQVGTGGGYTF
NA TRBJ1-2 TRBV29-1 NA TGCAGCGTTGGCGACAGGAACTATGGCTACACCTTC CSVGDRNYGYTF
NA TRBJ2-7 TRBV5-1 NA TGCGCCAGCAGCTCAAAACCGGGACAGGGGTTTGCGGGAGGGCCTAGCGAGCAGTACTTC CASSSKPGQGFAGGPSEQYF
TRBD1 TRBJ1-2 TRBV4-1 NA TGCGCCAGCAGCCAGGGACAGGGGAAAAGCTATGGCTACACCTTC CASSQGQGKSYGYTF
TRBD1 TRBJ2-1 TRBV27 NA TGTGCCAGCAGGATCAACAGGGGTCTTGGCTACAATGAGCAGTTCTTC CASRINRGLGYNEQFF
TRBD1 TRBJ1-1 TRBV27 NA TGTGCCAGCAGTCGACGGGACAGATCAAATGAAGCTTTCTTT CASSRRDRSNEAFF
NA TRBJ2-7 TRBV4-1 NA TGCGCCAGCAGCTCGTATTACGAGCAGTACTTC CASSSYYEQYF
NA TRBJ2-3 TRBV11-2 NA TGTGCCAGCAGCTTAATCGCTTCCGCGGTTAGCACAGATACGCAGTATTTT CASSLIASAVSTDTQYF
NA TRBJ2-3 TRBV9 NA TGTGCCAGCAGCGTACCCCCCCACCCCTCTAGCACAGATACGCAGTATTTT CASSVPPHPSSTDTQYF
NA TRBJ2-1 TRBV10-3 NA TGTGCCATCAGTGAGTCCCGACTAGAGAGGGACTACAATGAGCAGTTCTTC CAISESRLERDYNEQFF
NA TRBJ1-2 TRBV4-1 NA TGCGCCAGCAGCCAAGATAGCGGGGTAGCCAGGGGCTACACCTTC CASSQDSGVARGYTF
NA TRBJ2-1 TRBV5-1 NA TGCGCCAGCAGCTTGTACACAGGGAATGAGCAGTTCTTC CASSLYTGNEQFF
NA TRBJ2-7 TRBV6-5 NA TGTGCCAGCAGTTACCCTCACAGAGACCTCTTCTACGAGCAGTACTTC CASSYPHRDLFYEQYF